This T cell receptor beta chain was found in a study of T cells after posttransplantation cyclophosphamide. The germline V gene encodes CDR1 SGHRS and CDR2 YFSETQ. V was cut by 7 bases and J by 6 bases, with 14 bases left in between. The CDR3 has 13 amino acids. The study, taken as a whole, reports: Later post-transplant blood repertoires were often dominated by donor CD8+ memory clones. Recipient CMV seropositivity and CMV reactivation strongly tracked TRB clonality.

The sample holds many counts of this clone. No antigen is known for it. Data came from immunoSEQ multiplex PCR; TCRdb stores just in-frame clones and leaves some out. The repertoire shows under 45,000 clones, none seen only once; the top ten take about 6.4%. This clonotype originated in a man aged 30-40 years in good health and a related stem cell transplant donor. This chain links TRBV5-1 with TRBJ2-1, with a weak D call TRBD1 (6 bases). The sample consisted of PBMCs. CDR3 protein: CASQSGVGNEQFF. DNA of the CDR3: TGCGCCAGCCAGTCAGGGGTGGGCAATGAGCAGTTCTTC.